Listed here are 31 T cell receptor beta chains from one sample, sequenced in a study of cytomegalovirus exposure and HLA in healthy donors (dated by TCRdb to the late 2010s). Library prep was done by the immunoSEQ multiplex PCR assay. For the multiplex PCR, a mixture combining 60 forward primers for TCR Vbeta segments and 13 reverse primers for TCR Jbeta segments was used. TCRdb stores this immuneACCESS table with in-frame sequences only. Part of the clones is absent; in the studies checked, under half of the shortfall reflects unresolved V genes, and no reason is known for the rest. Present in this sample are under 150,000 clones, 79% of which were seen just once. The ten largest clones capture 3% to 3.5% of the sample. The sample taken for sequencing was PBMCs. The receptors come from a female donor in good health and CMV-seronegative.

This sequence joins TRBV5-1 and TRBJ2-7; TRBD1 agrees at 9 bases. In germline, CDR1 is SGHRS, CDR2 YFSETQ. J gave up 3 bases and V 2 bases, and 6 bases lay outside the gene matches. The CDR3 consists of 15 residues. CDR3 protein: CASSFGTGNIYEQYF. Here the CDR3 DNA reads TGCGCCAGCAGCTTCGGGACAGGGAACATCTACGAGCAGTACTTC.

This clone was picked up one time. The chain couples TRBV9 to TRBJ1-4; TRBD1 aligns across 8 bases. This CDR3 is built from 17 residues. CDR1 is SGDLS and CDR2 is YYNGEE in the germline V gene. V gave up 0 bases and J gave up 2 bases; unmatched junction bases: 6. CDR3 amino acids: CASSVGAGGYTNEKLFF. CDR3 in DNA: TGTGCCAGCAGCGTAGGGGCAGGGGGCTATACTAATGAAAAACTGTTTTTT.

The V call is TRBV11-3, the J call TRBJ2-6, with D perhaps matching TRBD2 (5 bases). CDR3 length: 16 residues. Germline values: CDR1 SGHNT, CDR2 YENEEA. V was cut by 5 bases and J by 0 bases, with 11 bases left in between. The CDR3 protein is CASSAGRGSGANVLTF. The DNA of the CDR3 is TGTGCCAGCAGCGCTGGACGGGGCTCTGGGGCCAACGTCCTGACTTTC.

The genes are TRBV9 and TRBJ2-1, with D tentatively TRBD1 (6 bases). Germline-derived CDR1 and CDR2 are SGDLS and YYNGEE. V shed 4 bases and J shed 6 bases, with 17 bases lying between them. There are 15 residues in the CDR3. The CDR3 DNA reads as TGTGCCAGCAGCTTACAGGACAGAGGGGTCAATGAGCAGTTCTTC. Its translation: CASSLQDRGVNEQFF.

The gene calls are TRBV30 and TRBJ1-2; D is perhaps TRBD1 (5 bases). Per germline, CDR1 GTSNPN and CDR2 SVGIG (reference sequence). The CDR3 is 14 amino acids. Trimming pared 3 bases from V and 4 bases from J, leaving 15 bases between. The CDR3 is CAWRETGLVYGYTF. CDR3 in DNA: TGTGCCTGGAGAGAAACAGGCTTAGTCTATGGCTACACCTTC. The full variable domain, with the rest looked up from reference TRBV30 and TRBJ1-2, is SQTIHQWPATLVQPVGSPLSLECTVEGTSNPNLYWYRQAAGRGLQLLFYSVGIGQISSEVPQNLSASRPQDRQFILSSKKLLLSDSGFYLCAWRETGLVYGYTFGSGTRLTVV.

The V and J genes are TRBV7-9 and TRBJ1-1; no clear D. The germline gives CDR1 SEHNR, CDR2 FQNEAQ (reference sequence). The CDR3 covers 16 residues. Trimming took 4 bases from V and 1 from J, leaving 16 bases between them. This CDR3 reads CASSSPRQDTNTEAFF. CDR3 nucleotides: TGTGCCAGCAGCTCCCCCCGTCAGGATACGAACACTGAAGCTTTCTTT.

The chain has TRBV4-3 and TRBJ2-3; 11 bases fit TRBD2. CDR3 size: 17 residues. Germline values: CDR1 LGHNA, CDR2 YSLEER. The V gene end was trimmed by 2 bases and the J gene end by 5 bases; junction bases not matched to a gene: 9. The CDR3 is CASSQQLAGGPRDTQYF. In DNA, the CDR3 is TGCGCCAGCAGCCAACAATTAGCGGGGGGGCCCCGAGATACGCAGTATTTT.

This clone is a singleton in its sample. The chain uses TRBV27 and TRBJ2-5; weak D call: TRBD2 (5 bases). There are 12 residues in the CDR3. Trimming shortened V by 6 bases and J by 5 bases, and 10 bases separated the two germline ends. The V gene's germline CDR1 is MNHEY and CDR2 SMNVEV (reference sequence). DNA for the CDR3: TGTGCCAGCAGCCTGCCGGGGGAGACCCAGTACTTC. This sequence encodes CASSLPGETQYF.

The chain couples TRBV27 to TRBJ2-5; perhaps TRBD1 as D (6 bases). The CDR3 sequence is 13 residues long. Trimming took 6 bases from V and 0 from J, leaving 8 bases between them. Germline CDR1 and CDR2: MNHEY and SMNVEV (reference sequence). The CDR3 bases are TGTGCCAGCAGACACAGGGACCAAGAGACCCAGTACTTC. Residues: CASRHRDQETQYF.

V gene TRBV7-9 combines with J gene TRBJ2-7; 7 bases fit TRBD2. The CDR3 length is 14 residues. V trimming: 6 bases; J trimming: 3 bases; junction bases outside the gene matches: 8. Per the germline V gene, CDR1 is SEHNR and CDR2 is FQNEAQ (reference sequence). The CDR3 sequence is CASSSVGGVYEQYF. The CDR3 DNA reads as TGTGCCAGCAGTAGCGTGGGGGGGGTCTACGAGCAGTACTTC.

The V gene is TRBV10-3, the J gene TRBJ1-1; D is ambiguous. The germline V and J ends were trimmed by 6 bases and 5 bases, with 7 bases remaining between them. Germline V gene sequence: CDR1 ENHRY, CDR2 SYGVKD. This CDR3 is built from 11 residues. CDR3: CAIRERTEAFF. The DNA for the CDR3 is TGTGCCATCAGGGAGCGGACTGAAGCTTTCTTT.

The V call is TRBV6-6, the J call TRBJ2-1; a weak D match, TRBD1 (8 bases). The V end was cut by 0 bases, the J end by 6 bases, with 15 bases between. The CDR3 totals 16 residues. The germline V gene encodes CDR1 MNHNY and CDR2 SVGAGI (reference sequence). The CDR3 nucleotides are TGTGCCAGCAGTTACTCGAACAGGGGGGGGCTCAATGAGCAGTTCTTC. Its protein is CASSYSNRGGLNEQFF.

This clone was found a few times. DNA of the CDR3: TGTGCCAGCAGCAAACCCCGCGGGCTAGCGGGAGGGGATGAGCAGTTCTTC. Translated, it gives CASSKPRGLAGGDEQFF. V gene TRBV7-9 combines with J gene TRBJ2-1, with 12 bases lining up with TRBD2. The CDR3 totals 17 residues. Losses at the gene ends were 5 bases for V and 8 bases for J; bases not matched to a gene: 13. Germline V lookup: CDR1 SEHNR, CDR2 FQNEAQ (reference sequence).

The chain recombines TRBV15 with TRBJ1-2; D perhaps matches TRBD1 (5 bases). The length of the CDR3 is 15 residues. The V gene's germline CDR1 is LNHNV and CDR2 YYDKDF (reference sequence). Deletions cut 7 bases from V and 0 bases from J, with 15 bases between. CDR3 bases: TGTGCCACCACCACGAACAGGAGAGCTAACTATGGCTACACCTTC. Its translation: CATTTNRRANYGYTF. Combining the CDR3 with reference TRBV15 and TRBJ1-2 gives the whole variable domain DAMVIQNPRYQVTQFGKPVTLSCSQTLNHNVMYWYQQKSSQAPKLLFHYYDKDFNNEADTPDNFQSRRPNTSFCFLDIRSPGLGDTAMYLCATTTNRRANYGYTFGSGTRLTVV.

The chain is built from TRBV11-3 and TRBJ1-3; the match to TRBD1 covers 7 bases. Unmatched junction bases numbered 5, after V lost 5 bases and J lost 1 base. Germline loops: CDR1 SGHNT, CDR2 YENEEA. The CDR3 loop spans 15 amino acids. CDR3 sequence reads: CASSAGTASGNTIYF. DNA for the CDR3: TGTGCCAGCAGCGCAGGGACAGCTTCTGGAAACACCATATATTTT.

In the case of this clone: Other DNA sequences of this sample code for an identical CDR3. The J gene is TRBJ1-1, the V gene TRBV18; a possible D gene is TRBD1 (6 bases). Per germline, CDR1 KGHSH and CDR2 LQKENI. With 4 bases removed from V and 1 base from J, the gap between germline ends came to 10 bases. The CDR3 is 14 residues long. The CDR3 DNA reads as TGTGCCAGCTCACAGTCGACAGGGAACACTGAAGCTTTCTTT. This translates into CASSQSTGNTEAFF.

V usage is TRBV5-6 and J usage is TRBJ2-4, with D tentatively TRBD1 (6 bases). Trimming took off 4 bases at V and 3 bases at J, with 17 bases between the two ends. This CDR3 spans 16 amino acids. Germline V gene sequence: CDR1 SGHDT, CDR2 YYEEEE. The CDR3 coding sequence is TGTGCCAGCAGCCCGAAAGTGGACAGCGACAAAAACATTCAGTACTTC. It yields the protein CASSPKVDSDKNIQYF.

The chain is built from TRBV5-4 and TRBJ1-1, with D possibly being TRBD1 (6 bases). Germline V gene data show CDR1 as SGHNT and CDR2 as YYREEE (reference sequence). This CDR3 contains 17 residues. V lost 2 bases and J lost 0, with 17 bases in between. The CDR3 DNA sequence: TGTGCCAGCAGCTTATTCAGGGGATGGGGTATGAACACTGAAGCTTTCTTT. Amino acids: CASSLFRGWGMNTEAFF.

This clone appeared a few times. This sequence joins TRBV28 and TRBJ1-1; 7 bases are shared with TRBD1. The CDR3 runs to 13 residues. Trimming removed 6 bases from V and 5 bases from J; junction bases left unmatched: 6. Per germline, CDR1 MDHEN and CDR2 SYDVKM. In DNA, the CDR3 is TGTGCCAGCAGGGCAGGGGGATGGACTGAAGCTTTCTTT. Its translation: CASRAGGWTEAFF.

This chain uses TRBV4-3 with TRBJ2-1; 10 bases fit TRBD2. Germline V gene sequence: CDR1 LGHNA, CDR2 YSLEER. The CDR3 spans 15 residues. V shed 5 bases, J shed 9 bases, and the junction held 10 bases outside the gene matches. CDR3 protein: CASSSSGRALGEQFF. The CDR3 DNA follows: TGCGCCAGCAGCTCTAGCGGGAGAGCACTGGGTGAGCAGTTCTTC.

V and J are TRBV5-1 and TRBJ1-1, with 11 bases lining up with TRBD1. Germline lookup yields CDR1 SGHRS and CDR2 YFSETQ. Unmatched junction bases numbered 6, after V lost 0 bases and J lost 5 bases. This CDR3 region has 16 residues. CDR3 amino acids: CASSLGGTGGGTEAFF. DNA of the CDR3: TGCGCCAGCAGCTTGGGGGGGACAGGGGGGGGGACTGAAGCTTTCTTT.

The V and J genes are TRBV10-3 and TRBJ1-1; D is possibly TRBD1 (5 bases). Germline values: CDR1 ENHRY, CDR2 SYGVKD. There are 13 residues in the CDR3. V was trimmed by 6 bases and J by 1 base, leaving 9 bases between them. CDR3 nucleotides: TGTGCCATCAGGACCGACAGGAACACTGAAGCTTTCTTT. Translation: CAIRTDRNTEAFF.

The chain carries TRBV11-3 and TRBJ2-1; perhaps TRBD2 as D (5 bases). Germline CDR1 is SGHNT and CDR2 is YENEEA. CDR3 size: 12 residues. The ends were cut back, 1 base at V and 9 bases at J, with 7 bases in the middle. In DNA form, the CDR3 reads TGTGCCAGCAGCTTAGTCCGGGGTGAGCAGTTCTTC. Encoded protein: CASSLVRGEQFF.

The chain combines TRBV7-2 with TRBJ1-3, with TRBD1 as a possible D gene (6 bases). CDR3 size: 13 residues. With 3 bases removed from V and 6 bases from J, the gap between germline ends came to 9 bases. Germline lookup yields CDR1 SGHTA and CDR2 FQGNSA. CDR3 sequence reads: CASSFGGPNTIYF. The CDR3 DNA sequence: TGTGCCAGCAGCTTTGGGGGCCCAAACACCATATATTTT. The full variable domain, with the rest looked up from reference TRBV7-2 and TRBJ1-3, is GAGVSQSPSNKVTEKGKDVELRCDPISGHTALYWYRQSLGQGLEFLIYFQGNSAPDKSGLPSDRFSAERTGGSVSTLTIQRTQQEDSAVYLCASSFGGPNTIYFGEGSWLTVV.

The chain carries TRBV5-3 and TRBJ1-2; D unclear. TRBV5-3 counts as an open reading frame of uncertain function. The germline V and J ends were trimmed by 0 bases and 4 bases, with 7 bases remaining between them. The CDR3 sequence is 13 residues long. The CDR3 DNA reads TGTGCCAGAAGCTTGGCTCCTTCCTATGGCTACACCTTC. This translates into CARSLAPSYGYTF.

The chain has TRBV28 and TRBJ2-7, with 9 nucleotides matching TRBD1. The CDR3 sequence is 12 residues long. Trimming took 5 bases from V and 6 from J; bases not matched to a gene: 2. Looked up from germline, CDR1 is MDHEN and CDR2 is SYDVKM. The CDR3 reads CASSLDRGEQYF. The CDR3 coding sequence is TGTGCCAGCAGTCTGGACAGGGGCGAGCAGTACTTC.

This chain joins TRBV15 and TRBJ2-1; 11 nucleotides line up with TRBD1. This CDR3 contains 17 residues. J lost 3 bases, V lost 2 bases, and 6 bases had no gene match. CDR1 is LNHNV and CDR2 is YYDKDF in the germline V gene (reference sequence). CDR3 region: CATSRNIGTGGYNEQFF. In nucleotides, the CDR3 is TGTGCCACCAGCAGAAACATTGGGACAGGGGGCTACAATGAGCAGTTCTTC. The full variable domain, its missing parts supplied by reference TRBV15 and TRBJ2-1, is DAMVIQNPRYQVTQFGKPVTLSCSQTLNHNVMYWYQQKSSQAPKLLFHYYDKDFNNEADTPDNFQSRRPNTSFCFLDIRSPGLGDTAMYLCATSRNIGTGGYNEQFFGPGTRLTVL.

The CDR3 coding sequence is TGTGCCAGCAGCCAAGGCCCTCGAGGAGATACGCAGTATTTT. Translated: CASSQGPRGDTQYF. The genes are TRBV4-2 and TRBJ2-3; no definite D call. Per the germline V gene, CDR1 is LGHNA and CDR2 is YNFKEQ. V lost 1 base to trimming and J lost 5 bases, with 10 bases between them. This CDR3 comprises 14 residues.

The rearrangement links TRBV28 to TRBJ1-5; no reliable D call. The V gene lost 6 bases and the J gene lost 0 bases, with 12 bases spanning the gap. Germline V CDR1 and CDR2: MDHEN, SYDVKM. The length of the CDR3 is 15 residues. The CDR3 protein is CASSQTGVSNQPQHF. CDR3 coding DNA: TGTGCCAGCAGCCAAACCGGGGTTAGCAATCAGCCCCAGCATTTT.

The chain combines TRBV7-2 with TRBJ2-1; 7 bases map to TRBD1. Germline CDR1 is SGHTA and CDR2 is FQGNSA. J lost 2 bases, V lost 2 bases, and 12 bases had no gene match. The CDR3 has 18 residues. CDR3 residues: CASSLLPAAGGAYNEQFF. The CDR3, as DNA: TGTGCCAGCAGCTTACTCCCGGCGGCAGGGGGAGCCTACAATGAGCAGTTCTTC.

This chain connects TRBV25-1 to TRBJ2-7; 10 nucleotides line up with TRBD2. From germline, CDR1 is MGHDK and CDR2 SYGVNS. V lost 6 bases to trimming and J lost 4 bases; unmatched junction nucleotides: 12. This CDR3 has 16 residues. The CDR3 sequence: CASSASGRGGGYEQYF. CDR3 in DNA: TGTGCCAGCAGCGCTAGCGGGAGAGGGGGCGGTTACGAGCAGTACTTC.